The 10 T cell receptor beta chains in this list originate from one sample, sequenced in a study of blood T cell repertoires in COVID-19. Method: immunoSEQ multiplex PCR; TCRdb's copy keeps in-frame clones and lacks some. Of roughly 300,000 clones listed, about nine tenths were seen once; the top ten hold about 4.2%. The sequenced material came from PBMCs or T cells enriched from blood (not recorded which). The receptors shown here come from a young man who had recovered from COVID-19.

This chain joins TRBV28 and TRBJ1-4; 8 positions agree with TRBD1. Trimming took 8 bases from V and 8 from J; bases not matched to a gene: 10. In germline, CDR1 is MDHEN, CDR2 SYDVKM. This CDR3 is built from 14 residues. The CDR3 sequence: CASGGQGGQEKLFF. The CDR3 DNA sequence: TGTGCCAGCGGAGGACAGGGAGGTCAGGAAAAACTGTTTTTT.

CDR3 residues: CASSSGTTYEQYF. The CDR3 DNA is TGTGCCAGCAGTTCCGGGACTACCTACGAGCAGTACTTC. This chain uses TRBV27 with TRBJ2-7, with 7 bases identical to TRBD2. The CDR3 runs 13 residues. Germline CDR1 and CDR2: MNHEY and SMNVEV (reference sequence). V lost 4 bases to trimming and J lost 2 bases; unmatched junction nucleotides: 2.

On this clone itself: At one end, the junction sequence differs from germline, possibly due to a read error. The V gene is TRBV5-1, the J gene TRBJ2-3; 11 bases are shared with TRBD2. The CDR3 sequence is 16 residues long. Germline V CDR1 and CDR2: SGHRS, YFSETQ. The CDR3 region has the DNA TGCGCCAGCAGGTTGGTAGCGGGAGGGCCAACAGATACGCAGTATTTT. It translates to CASRLVAGGPTDTQYF.

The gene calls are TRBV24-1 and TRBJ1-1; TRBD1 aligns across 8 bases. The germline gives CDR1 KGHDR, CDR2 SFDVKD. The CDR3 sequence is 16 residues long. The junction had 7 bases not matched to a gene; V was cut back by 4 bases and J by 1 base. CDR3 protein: CATSELRGTGNTEAFF. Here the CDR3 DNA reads TGTGCCACCAGTGAACTCCGGGGGACAGGGAACACTGAAGCTTTCTTT.

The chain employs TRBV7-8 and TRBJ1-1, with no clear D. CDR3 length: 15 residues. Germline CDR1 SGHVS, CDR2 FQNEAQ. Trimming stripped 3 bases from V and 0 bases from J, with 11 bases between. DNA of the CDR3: TGTGCCAGCAGCTTGGAAAAGACTTTGAACACTGAAGCTTTCTTT. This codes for CASSLEKTLNTEAFF.

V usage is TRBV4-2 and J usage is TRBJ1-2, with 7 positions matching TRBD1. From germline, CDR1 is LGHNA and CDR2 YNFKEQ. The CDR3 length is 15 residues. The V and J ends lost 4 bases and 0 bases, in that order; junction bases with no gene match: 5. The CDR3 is CASSRGQPANYGYTF. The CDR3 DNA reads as TGTGCCAGCAGCCGGGGACAGCCGGCTAACTATGGCTACACCTTC.

In DNA form, the CDR3 reads TGTGCCAGCAGGGCGGAGATCCCCTACGAGCAGTACTTC. Translating it yields CASRAEIPYEQYF. V and J are TRBV6-5 and TRBJ2-7; D gene ambiguous. This CDR3 region has 13 residues. The V gene's germline CDR1 is MNHEY and CDR2 SVGAGI. Trimming removed 6 bases at V and 2 bases at J, with 11 bases between.

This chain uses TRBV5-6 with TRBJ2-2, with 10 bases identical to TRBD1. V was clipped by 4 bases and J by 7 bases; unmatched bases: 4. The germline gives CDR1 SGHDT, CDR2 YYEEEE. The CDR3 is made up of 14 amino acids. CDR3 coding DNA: TGTGCCAGCAGCCGGACAGGGGGAGGCGGGGAGCTGTTTTTT. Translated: CASSRTGGGGELFF. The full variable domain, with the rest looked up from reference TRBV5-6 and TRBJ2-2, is DAGVTQSPTHLIKTRGQQVTLRCSPKSGHDTVSWYQQALGQGPQFIFQYYEEEERQRGNFPDRFSGHQFPNYSSELNVNALLLGDSALYLCASSRTGGGGELFFGEGSRLTVL.

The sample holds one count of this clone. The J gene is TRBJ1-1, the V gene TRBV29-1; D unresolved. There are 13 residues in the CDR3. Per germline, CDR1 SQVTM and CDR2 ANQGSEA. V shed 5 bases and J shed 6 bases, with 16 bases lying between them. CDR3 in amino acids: CSVRRSQQAEAFF. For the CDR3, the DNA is TGCAGCGTTCGAAGGAGCCAGCAAGCTGAAGCTTTCTTT.

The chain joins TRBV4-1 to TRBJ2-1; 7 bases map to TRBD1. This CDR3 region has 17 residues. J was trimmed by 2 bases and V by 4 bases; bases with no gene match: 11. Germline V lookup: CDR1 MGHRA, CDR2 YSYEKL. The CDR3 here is CASSLKSQGVAYNEQFF. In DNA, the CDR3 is TGCGCCAGCAGCCTCAAGAGCCAGGGGGTGGCCTACAATGAGCAGTTCTTC.